These T cell receptor beta chains were read from a single sample in a study of blood T cell repertoires in COVID-19. The assay was immunoSEQ multiplex PCR, and TCRdb's table has in-frame clones only and misses some. The table lists over 110,000 clones, roughly 84% of them singletons. The sequenced sample consisted of peripheral blood. Receptors were obtained from a man aged 55 to 69 with active or convalescent COVID-19. Both conserved end residues are part of each CDR3. D genes are given only for firm matches. Clone size is shown for a subset of rows, as once, few, many or a class of expanded clone.

TRBV24-1,-,-,TRBJ2-5,CATSDTTGSVMETQYF,TGTGCCACCAGTGATACAACAGGGTCGGTGATGGAGACCCAGTACTTC
TRBV11-2,-,-,TRBJ2-2,CAVVGGTGELFF,TGTGCCGTAGTAGGGGGCACCGGGGAGCTGTTTTTT
TRBV7-2,once,TRBD1,TRBJ2-3,CASSPRQGPDTQYF,TGTGCCAGCAGCCCCCGACAGGGTCCAGATACGCAGTATTTT
TRBV18,few,TRBD1,TRBJ2-7,CASSPAGTGSEQYF,TGTGCCAGCTCACCAGCCGGGACAGGCTCCGAGCAGTACTTC
TRBV2,many,TRBD2,TRBJ2-7,CASSEGDGLANYEQYF,TGTGCCAGCAGTGAAGGAGACGGACTAGCGAACTACGAGCAGTACTTC
TRBV19,once,-,TRBJ2-1,CASSIPGVSQFF,TGTGCCAGTAGTATCCCGGGAGTTTCGCAGTTCTTC
TRBV5-1,-,-,TRBJ2-3,CASSQGRTTDTQYF,TGCGCCAGCAGCCAGGGCAGGACCACAGATACGCAGTATTTT
TRBV19,-,-,TRBJ1-1,CASSIGGFGNTEAFF,TGTGCCAGTAGTATAGGAGGGTTTGGGAACACTGAAGCTTTCTTT
TRBV9,-,-,TRBJ1-4,CASSVGGRLGVGEKLFF,TGTGCCAGCAGCGTAGGAGGACGACTAGGGGTTGGCGAAAAACTGTTTTTT
TRBV24-1,-,TRBD1,TRBJ1-5,CATGTGTGYGNQPQHF,TGTGCCACGGGGACCGGGACAGGGTACGGCAATCAGCCCCAGCATTTT
TRBV6-5,-,TRBD1,TRBJ2-3,CASSFGLGTGADTQYF,TGTGCCAGCAGTTTCGGGTTAGGGACAGGGGCAGATACGCAGTATTTT
TRBV6-2/TRBV6-3,-,-,TRBJ1-2,CASSYSSGTPYGYTF,TGTGCCAGCAGTTACTCATCCGGGACTCCCTATGGCTACACCTTC
TRBV7-9,-,-,TRBJ2-1,CASSFPQQGLGQFF,TGTGCCAGCAGCTTCCCACAACAGGGTTTAGGGCAGTTCTTC
TRBV2,-,-,TRBJ1-5,CASSESAGGNQPQHF,TGTGCCAGCAGTGAGAGTGCAGGCGGCAATCAGCCCCAGCATTTT
TRBV5-8,-,-,TRBJ2-1,CASSWGSLSYNEQFF,TGTGCCAGCAGCTGGGGCAGCCTCTCCTACAATGAGCAGTTCTTC
TRBV24-1,-,-,TRBJ2-1,CATSDTQGRSYNEQFF,TGTGCCACCAGTGATACCCAGGGAAGATCCTACAATGAGCAGTTCTTC
TRBV27,-,TRBD2,TRBJ2-5,CASSPGTMETQYF,TGTGCCAGCAGCCCCGGGACTATGGAGACCCAGTACTTC
TRBV7-8,-,TRBD1,TRBJ2-1,CASSPGQGEQFF,TGTGCCAGCAGCCCCGGACAGGGAGAGCAGTTCTTC
TRBV27,few,-,TRBJ1-5,CASSSSGVGASNQPQHF,TGTGCCAGCAGTTCATCGGGGGTGGGGGCTAGCAATCAGCCCCAGCATTTT
TRBV9,-,-,TRBJ2-1,CASSGSGDQFF,TGTGCCAGCAGCGGTAGCGGAGATCAGTTCTTC
TRBV24-1,-,TRBD2,TRBJ2-1,CATSDAGTSGYNEQFF,TGTGCCACCAGTGACGCAGGGACTAGCGGCTACAATGAGCAGTTCTTC
TRBV12-5,-,-,TRBJ2-7,CASRLGSSYEQYF,TGTGCTAGTAGGCTGGGCAGCTCCTACGAGCAGTACTTC